The entry that follows covers one T cell receptor (beta chain) sequence. The antigen is not known. Trimming removed 3 bases from V and 2 bases from J, with 22 bases in between. In germline, CDR1 is SGDLS, CDR2 YYNGEE. The CDR3 runs to 18 residues. This specimen comes from a study of identical twins. TCRdb used MiXCR to reprocess the 5' RACE reads, holding one entry per CDR3 protein. This sample carries some 730,000 distinct CDR3 sequences, 15% to 20% of them seen once, and the ten largest clones take roughly 13%. Findings and limits, study-wide: While abundant cord blood beta clonotypes carried fewer insertions, memory repertoires showed no such pattern.

The same sample was also used in a study of T cells expressing NK-cell markers. Per that paper: With respect to HCMV, seven of the eight sequenced donors were seropositive, and one was seronegative.

This chain joins TRBV9 and TRBJ2-3; D is possibly TRBD1 (5 bases). Sequencing was done on a sample of PBMCs. This receptor was obtained from a woman younger than 30 in good health. CDR3 nucleotide sequence: TGTGCCAGCAGCGCCAACCTACACTTACAGGAGAACACAGATACGCAGTATTTT. Its translation is CASSANLHLQENTDTQYF.